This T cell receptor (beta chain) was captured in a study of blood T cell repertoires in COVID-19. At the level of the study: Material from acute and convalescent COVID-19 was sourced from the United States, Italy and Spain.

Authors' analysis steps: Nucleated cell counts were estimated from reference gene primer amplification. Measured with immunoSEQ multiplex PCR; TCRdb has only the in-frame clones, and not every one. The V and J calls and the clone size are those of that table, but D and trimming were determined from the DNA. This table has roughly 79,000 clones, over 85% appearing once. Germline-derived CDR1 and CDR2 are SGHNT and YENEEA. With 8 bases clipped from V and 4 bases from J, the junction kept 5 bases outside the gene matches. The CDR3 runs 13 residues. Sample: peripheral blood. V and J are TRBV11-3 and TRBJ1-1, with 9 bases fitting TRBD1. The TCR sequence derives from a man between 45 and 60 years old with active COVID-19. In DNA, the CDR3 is TGTGCCAGCTGGGACAGGGTTAGCACTGAAGCTTTCTTT. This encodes CASWDRVSTEAFF.